This TCR beta chain was obtained from a study of shared T cell receptors in the human thymus. Generated by immunoSEQ multiplex PCR, the TCRdb table keeps only in-frame clones and is missing some. The sample records more than 550,000 clones, around 87% being singletons. CDR1 SGHNT and CDR2 YYREEE come from the germline V gene (reference sequence). V lost 4 bases and J lost 14; bases outside the gene matches: 9. The CDR3 loop spans 13 amino acids. The data were also submitted as part of a second study, on human thymus T cells. As that report states: The study used thymus tissue resected during corrective heart surgery. Repertoires from thymus and blood appeared to show biased V and J gene usage. Thymic repertoires of unrelated individuals were reported in related research to overlap highly.

Sequencing was carried out using thymocytes. V usage is TRBV5-4 and J usage is TRBJ1-2; 12 positions agree with TRBD1. The TCR comes from a boy under two years old with a congenital heart defect. CDR3 amino acids: CASSGERDRGQTF. CDR3 bases: TGTGCCAGCAGCGGGGAGCGGGACAGGGGGCAAACCTTC.